Presented here are 30 T cell receptor beta chains from one specimen sequenced in a study of blood T cell repertoires in COVID-19. Libraries were prepared by immunoSEQ multiplex PCR; TCRdb keeps only in-frame clonotypes and omits some of them. The top ten hold roughly 6.7% of the sample, which has tens of thousands of clones, 70% to 90% seen once. The sequencing input was peripheral blood. These receptors originate from a man in his sixties with acute or convalescent COVID-19.

The V gene is TRBV30, the J gene TRBJ2-3, with 7 nucleotides matching TRBD2. Germline CDR1 GTSNPN, CDR2 SVGIG (reference sequence). Germline trimming cut 1 base from V and 7 bases from J; bases unmatched to any gene: 11. The CDR3 is 15 amino acids. In DNA form, the CDR3 reads TGTGCCTGGAGTGCTCGAGGTGGGGGGGGAAATACGCAGTATTTT. Translating it yields CAWSARGGGGNTQYF.

DNA for the CDR3: TGCAGTGCTAGTGGCGGGGGCCGATACAATGAGCAGTTCTTC. As protein: CSASGGGRYNEQFF. The rearrangement joins TRBV20-1 to TRBJ2-1, with D possibly matching TRBD2 (7 bases). Per the germline V gene, CDR1 is DFQATT and CDR2 is SNEGSKA (reference sequence). CDR3 size: 14 residues. The V end was cut by 3 bases, the J end by 4 bases, with 13 bases between.

The V and J genes are TRBV20-1 and TRBJ1-4; no firm D call. Per germline, CDR1 DFQATT and CDR2 SNEGSKA (reference sequence). Between the trimmed V and J ends, which lost 7 bases and 11 bases, there was a span of 14 bases. The CDR3 consists of 11 residues. The CDR3 region has the DNA TGCAGTGTTGCGTTTCCGTCCAAACTGTTTTTT. Protein: CSVAFPSKLFF.

This clone came up a few times. J is TRBJ2-7 and V is TRBV5-1; D possibly corresponds to TRBD1 (5 bases). CDR1 and CDR2 from the germline V gene are SGHRS and YFSETQ. Trimming pared 4 bases from V and 0 bases from J, leaving 11 bases between. The CDR3 loop spans 14 amino acids. The CDR3 region has the DNA TGCGCCAGCAGCCGAGACAGCAACTCCTACGAGCAGTACTTC. Translation gives CASSRDSNSYEQYF.

J is TRBJ1-4 and V is TRBV14, with D tentatively TRBD1 (5 bases). The CDR3 runs 15 residues. Germline loops: CDR1 SGHDN, CDR2 FVKESK. Trimming shortened V by 2 bases and J by 5 bases, and 12 bases separated the two germline ends. CDR3 loop: CASSQSTAWNEKLFF. DNA of the CDR3: TGTGCCAGCAGCCAATCGACAGCTTGGAATGAAAAACTGTTTTTT.

This clone was counted a few times. One end of the junction varies from germline; a read error may be responsible. The chain employs TRBV2 and TRBJ1-2, with D perhaps TRBD1 (6 bases). The CDR3 is made up of 15 amino acids. Germline CDR1 reads SNHLY; CDR2 reads FYNNEI. The CDR3 sequence: CASTEGGGWNYGYTF. CDR3 nucleotide sequence: TGTGCCAGCACTGAAGGCGGGGGCTGGAACTATGGCTACACCTTC.

The chain combines TRBV19 with TRBJ1-5; D remains ambiguous. The CDR3 has 16 amino acids. Trimming pared 8 bases from V and 0 bases from J, leaving 17 bases between. Germline CDR1 reads LNHDA; CDR2 reads SQIVND (reference sequence). In DNA, the CDR3 is TGTGCCAGTCGGCGGGAGGAGGGATATAGCAATCAGCCCCAGCATTTT. Protein: CASRREEGYSNQPQHF.

CDR3 nucleotide sequence: TGTGCCAGCAGGGAAACCGGGACAGGGCGCGAAAAACTGTTTTTT. Protein product: CASRETGTGREKLFF. V is TRBV2 and J is TRBJ1-4; 9 bases map to TRBD1. CDR3 length: 15 residues. The V and J ends lost 6 bases and 8 bases, in that order; junction bases with no gene match: 10. Germline CDR1 reads SNHLY; CDR2 reads FYNNEI.

The genes are TRBV5-1 and TRBJ2-3; 12 positions agree with TRBD2. V lost 0 bases and J lost 10; bases outside the gene matches: 3. Looked up from germline, CDR1 is SGHRS and CDR2 is YFSETQ. The CDR3 consists of 14 residues. CDR3 sequence (DNA): TGCGCCAGCAGCTTGGGACTAGCGGGGGAGGCGCAGTATTTT. Residues: CASSLGLAGEAQYF.

The chain carries TRBV6-5 and TRBJ1-2, with TRBD1 as a possible D gene (6 bases). Germline V gene sequence: CDR1 MNHEY, CDR2 SVGAGI. V lost 7 bases, J lost 8 bases, and 14 bases lay in between. The CDR3 consists of 12 residues. DNA for the CDR3: TGTGCCAGCAACAAGGGAGGGGGAGGCTACACCTTC. This codes for CASNKGGGGYTF.

About this clone: One junction end does not reproduce the germline sequence, and a read error may be involved. This chain connects TRBV7-7 to TRBJ2-5, with 7 bases matching TRBD1. Germline V CDR1 and CDR2: SSHAT, FNYEAQ (reference sequence). The CDR3 loop spans 16 amino acids. CDR3 nucleotides: TGTGCTAGCAGCTTAGTTGGGACAGCGAGGGGGGAGACCCAGTACTTC. Protein product: CASSLVGTARGETQYF.

This chain uses TRBV19 with TRBJ1-3, with TRBD1 matching over 7 bases. The CDR3 is 16 residues long. Germline V lookup: CDR1 LNHDA, CDR2 SQIVND (reference sequence). The V and J ends lost 5 bases and 0 bases, in that order; junction bases with no gene match: 7. CDR3 amino acids: CASSQGQTLSGNTIYF. CDR3 coding DNA: TGTGCCAGTAGTCAGGGACAGACTCTCTCTGGAAACACCATATATTTT.

This chain joins TRBV6-1 and TRBJ1-3, with 7 bases matching TRBD1. Trimming cost V 0 bases and J 4 bases; bases outside gene matches: 12. Per germline, CDR1 MNHNS and CDR2 SASEGT. The CDR3 runs 18 residues. The CDR3 spells CASSEAFRRGQRGNTIYF. CDR3 nucleotides: TGTGCCAGCAGTGAAGCGTTTCGAAGGGGGCAAAGGGGAAACACCATATATTTT.

This chain connects TRBV27 to TRBJ2-7, with 10 bases matching TRBD1. Germline V gene sequence: CDR1 MNHEY, CDR2 SMNVEV (reference sequence). The CDR3 spans 16 residues. V trimming: 4 bases; J trimming: 0 bases; junction bases outside the gene matches: 6. In DNA form, the CDR3 reads TGTGCCAGCAGTTCAATGACAGGGGGCAGCTCCTACGAGCAGTACTTC. Its protein product is CASSSMTGGSSYEQYF.

CDR3 in amino acids: CASSLSDRGYQPQHF. The CDR3 nucleotides read TGTGCCAGCAGCTTGTCGGACAGGGGATATCAGCCCCAGCATTTT. The chain recombines TRBV5-8 with TRBJ1-5, with 9 bases identical to TRBD1. Germline assignment: CDR1 SGHTS and CDR2 YDEGEE. V lost 1 base, J lost 5 bases, and 4 bases stayed unmatched. The CDR3 runs 15 residues.

This clone was seen just once. The chain has TRBV5-1 and TRBJ1-1; the match to TRBD1 covers 12 bases. This CDR3 comprises 16 residues. Germline assignment: CDR1 SGHRS and CDR2 YFSETQ. Trimming removed 4 bases from V and 6 bases from J; junction bases left unmatched: 10. This CDR3 reads CASSREGQGAYAEAFF. The DNA for the CDR3 is TGCGCCAGCAGCAGAGAGGGACAGGGGGCGTATGCTGAAGCTTTCTTT.

This chain joins TRBV2 and TRBJ2-2; the match to TRBD2 covers 9 bases. The germline V gene has CDR1 SNHLY and CDR2 FYNNEI. CDR3 length: 16 amino acids. Germline trimming cut 7 bases from V and 2 bases from J; bases unmatched to any gene: 8. As DNA, the CDR3 is TGTGCCAGCACCCTAGCTGGGACTAGCAACACCGGGGAGCTGTTTTTT. It translates to CASTLAGTSNTGELFF.

The sample holds one count of this clone. This chain joins TRBV5-1 and TRBJ2-1; 9 bases agree with TRBD2. The CDR3 spans 15 residues. The V and J ends lost 3 bases and 7 bases, in that order; junction bases with no gene match: 8. Germline CDR1 SGHRS, CDR2 YFSETQ. The chain's CDR3 is CASSSLAGEMNEQFF. CDR3 DNA: TGCGCCAGCAGCTCCTTAGCGGGGGAGATGAATGAGCAGTTCTTC.

V gene TRBV12-3 or TRBV12-4 combines with J gene TRBJ1-2, with D unresolved. Trimming removed 7 bases from V and 6 bases from J, with 15 bases in between. CDR3 size: 13 residues. CDR3 amino acids: CASKQHGGNGYTF. The CDR3 bases are TGTGCCAGCAAGCAACATGGCGGGAATGGCTACACCTTC.

This clone has just a few counts. V is TRBV7-3 and J is TRBJ2-1; the D is unclear. Deletions cut 5 bases from V and 7 bases from J, with 15 bases between. The CDR3 runs 14 residues. Germline-derived CDR1 and CDR2 are SGHTA and FQGTGA. CDR3 protein: CASSPSPYWNEQFF. The CDR3 bases are TGTGCCAGCAGCCCCTCGCCCTATTGGAATGAGCAGTTCTTC.

The genes are TRBV7-3 and TRBJ2-1, with TRBD2 matching over 9 bases. Germline CDR1 is SGHTA and CDR2 is FQGTGA. The CDR3 runs to 16 residues. Trimming removed 5 bases from V and 5 bases from J; junction bases left unmatched: 10. This CDR3 is CASSNGLAGGNNEQFF. The CDR3 coding sequence is TGTGCCAGCAGCAACGGTCTTGCGGGGGGGAACAATGAGCAGTTCTTC.

The chain carries TRBV6-2 or TRBV6-3 and TRBJ2-7; perhaps TRBD1 as D (6 bases). Trimming stripped 5 bases from V and 0 bases from J, with 17 bases between. The germline CDR1 and CDR2 sequences are MNHEY and SVGEGT. The length of the CDR3 is 16 residues. The CDR3 sequence: CASSKGDATSSYEQYF. The CDR3 DNA is TGTGCCAGCAGTAAGGGGGACGCAACGAGCTCCTACGAGCAGTACTTC.

The genes are TRBV5-1 and TRBJ1-4; TRBD1 matches at 7 bases. This CDR3 region has 14 residues. The J segment lost 6 bases and the V segment lost 4 bases, leaving 6 bases of the junction unmatched. Germline lookup yields CDR1 SGHRS and CDR2 YFSETQ. The CDR3 reads CASSQGVRDEKLFF. DNA of the CDR3: TGCGCCAGCAGCCAGGGGGTAAGGGATGAAAAACTGTTTTTT.

The chain links TRBV6-6 to TRBJ2-7, with 9 positions matching TRBD1. The germline V gene has CDR1 MNHNY and CDR2 SVGAGI (reference sequence). The CDR3 spans 14 residues. The V segment lost 4 bases and the J segment 3 bases; nucleotides outside the gene matches: 4. The CDR3 spells CASSSGTGLYEQYF. CDR3 in DNA: TGTGCCAGCAGTTCCGGGACAGGGCTCTACGAGCAGTACTTC.

The chain recombines TRBV5-1 with TRBJ1-2, with D possibly TRBD1 on 6 matching bases. Trimming shortened V by 0 bases and J by 6 bases, and 21 bases separated the two germline ends. In germline, CDR1 is SGHRS, CDR2 YFSETQ. The CDR3 runs to 17 residues. The CDR3 nucleotides read TGCGCCAGCAGCTTGGCCGGGGGCGCGGGAGGAGGAGATGGCTACACCTTC. This codes for CASSLAGGAGGGDGYTF.

The chain uses TRBV7-2 and TRBJ2-3, with D tentatively TRBD2 (6 bases). Between the trimmed V and J ends, which lost 2 bases and 0 bases, there was a span of 12 bases. The CDR3 has 16 residues. The germline V gene has CDR1 SGHTA and CDR2 FQGNSA. In DNA, the CDR3 is TGTGCCAGCAGCTTAATTCCGGGGACTAGCACAGATACGCAGTATTTT. It specifies CASSLIPGTSTDTQYF.

The V call is TRBV2, the J call TRBJ2-3, with a possible D match to TRBD2 (6 bases). V was shortened by 6 bases and J by 0 bases, with 13 bases between the two germline ends. Germline V lookup: CDR1 SNHLY, CDR2 FYNNEI. The CDR3 spans 15 residues. For the CDR3, the DNA is TGTGCCAGCAGGACTGGGGGACTCAGCACAGATACGCAGTATTTT. Its translation: CASRTGGLSTDTQYF.

The chain recombines TRBV11-2 with TRBJ2-1; D is unclear. Germline CDR1 is SGHAT and CDR2 is FQNNGV. The CDR3 consists of 11 residues. Trimming removed 4 bases at V and 8 bases at J, with 6 bases between. The CDR3 region has the DNA TGTGCCAGCAGCTCTACCTATGAGCAGTTCTTC. Translation: CASSSTYEQFF.

The chain joins TRBV29-1 to TRBJ1-4; no clear D. The CDR3 spans 17 residues. The V gene's germline CDR1 is SQVTM and CDR2 ANQGSEA. V gave up 7 bases and J gave up 4 bases, with 25 bases separating them. CDR3: CSASLVVGTLGNEKLFF. For the CDR3, the DNA is TGCAGCGCCTCGTTGGTAGTGGGCACTCTCGGTAATGAAAAACTGTTTTTT.

This chain joins TRBV29-1 and TRBJ1-2; no clear D gene. The CDR3 spans 11 residues. V was trimmed by 5 bases and J by 8 bases, leaving 12 bases between them. Germline V lookup: CDR1 SQVTM, CDR2 ANQGSEA. CDR3 coding DNA: TGCAGCGTTTGGGCAGGTGAAGGCTACACCTTC. Translated, it gives CSVWAGEGYTF.